A single sample is the source of the 6 T cell receptor beta chains below, sequenced in a study of blood T cell repertoires in COVID-19. Produced via immunoSEQ multiplex PCR; TCRdb's table is partial and in-frame only. This sample has roughly 190,000 clones; around four fifths occur once, and the top ten carry around 6.5%. Sequenced material: peripheral blood. These receptors all stem from a woman in her forties with acute or convalescent COVID-19.

The genes are TRBV7-2 and TRBJ1-2, with 7 positions matching TRBD1. Germline CDR1 and CDR2: SGHTA and FQGNSA. With 3 bases clipped from V and 4 bases from J, the junction kept 17 bases outside the gene matches. The CDR3 runs to 18 residues. This CDR3 reads CASSFVGSPGTAPYGYTF. The DNA of the CDR3 is TGTGCCAGCAGCTTTGTGGGAAGTCCCGGGACAGCTCCCTATGGCTACACCTTC. The complete variable domain, with remaining parts taken from reference TRBV7-2 and TRBJ1-2, reads GAGVSQSPSNKVTEKGKDVELRCDPISGHTALYWYRQSLGQGLEFLIYFQGNSAPDKSGLPSDRFSAERTGGSVSTLTIQRTQQEDSAVYLCASSFVGSPGTAPYGYTFGSGTRLTVV.

The rearrangement joins TRBV15 to TRBJ1-5; TRBD1 is a possible D gene (5 bases). The CDR3 has 12 amino acids. The germline V and J ends were trimmed by 3 bases and 11 bases, with 11 bases remaining between them. Germline lookup yields CDR1 LNHNV and CDR2 YYDKDF (reference sequence). The CDR3 reads CATSSVAGAQHF. For the CDR3, the DNA is TGTGCCACCAGCAGTGTGGCGGGGGCCCAGCATTTT.

This clone came up a few times. The chain combines TRBV5-1 with TRBJ2-5; tentatively, D is TRBD1 (6 bases). Germline assignment: CDR1 SGHRS and CDR2 YFSETQ. Between the trimmed V and J ends, which lost 8 bases and 1 base, there was a span of 12 bases. The CDR3 totals 13 residues. CDR3 sequence reads: CARSYRAQETQYF. DNA for the CDR3: TGCGCCAGGTCGTACAGGGCCCAAGAGACCCAGTACTTC.

The chain uses TRBV5-4 and TRBJ2-5, with 8 bases lining up with TRBD2. Germline loops: CDR1 SGHNT, CDR2 YYREEE (reference sequence). The CDR3 contains 17 residues. V was pared by 0 bases and J by 4 bases, with 11 bases of the junction left unmatched. CDR3 sequence reads: CASSLVGSGTKGETQYF. The CDR3 DNA follows: TGTGCCAGCAGCTTGGTGGGTAGCGGGACGAAGGGAGAGACCCAGTACTTC.

The chain employs TRBV5-6 and TRBJ2-2; TRBD2 is a possible D gene (6 bases). The CDR3 has 15 amino acids. V gave up 0 bases and J gave up 2 bases, with 8 bases separating them. Germline V gene data show CDR1 as SGHDT and CDR2 as YYEEEE. The CDR3 DNA reads TGTGCCAGCAGCTTGGACGGGGGTAACACCGGGGAGCTGTTTTTT. Translating gives CASSLDGGNTGELFF.

The gene calls are TRBV5-5 and TRBJ1-3, with D perhaps TRBD1 (5 bases). CDR3 length: 15 residues. Germline V CDR1 and CDR2: SGHKS, YYEKEE (reference sequence). V lost 0 bases to trimming and J lost 3 bases, with 10 bases between them. CDR3 region: CASSLEGRDGNTIYF. CDR3 sequence (DNA): TGTGCCAGCAGCTTGGAGGGCAGGGATGGAAACACCATATATTTT. The full variable domain, with the rest looked up from reference TRBV5-5 and TRBJ1-3, is DAGVTQSPTHLIKTRGQQVTLRCSPISGHKSVSWYQQVLGQGPQFIFQYYEKEERGRGNFPDRFSARQFPNYSSELNVNALLLGDSALYLCASSLEGRDGNTIYFGEGSWLTVV.